Listed below are T cell receptor beta chains from one sample, sequenced in a study of early T cells in non-severe SARS-CoV-2 infection. TCRdb recomputed calls from the 5' RACE reads with MiXCR, one row per CDR3 protein. This sample yields 90,000 to 120,000 distinct CDR3 sequences, of which 9.5% to 13% are seen a single time; approximately 3.1% belongs to the top ten. What was sequenced was whole blood. These receptors all stem from an adult who was a healthcare worker with PCR-confirmed SARS-CoV-2 infection or an uninfected control (not recorded which). The CDR3 runs from the conserved cysteine through the conserved F or W. Fields, in order: D gene, J gene, clone size, V gene, CDR3 protein, CDR3 DNA. The D gene is left open where the match is weak. Only some rows state a clone size, as once, few, many or a class for expanded clones.

>TRBD2|TRBJ2-1|many|TRBV5-1
CASSLEAGGFNEQFF
TGCGCCAGCAGCTTGGAAGCGGGGGGTTTTAATGAGCAGTTCTTC
>TRBD2|TRBJ2-7|-|TRBV9
CASSLAGGEQYF
TGTGCCAGCTCCTTAGCGGGTGGAGAGCAGTACTTC
>-|TRBJ1-1|many|TRBV20-1
CSARTLNTEAFF
TGCAGTGCTAGGACACTGAACACTGAAGCTTTCTTT
>-|TRBJ1-5|many|TRBV6-5
CASSPDDGPPQHF
TGTGCCAGCAGCCCGGACGATGGTCCGCCCCAGCATTTT
>TRBD2|TRBJ2-2|-|TRBV2
CASSEGTSGSTGELFF
TGTGCCAGCAGTGAGGGTACTAGCGGGAGCACCGGGGAGCTGTTTTTT
>-|TRBJ1-4|many|TRBV28
CASKAAPVREKLFF
TGTGCCAGCAAGGCAGCCCCGGTACGGGAAAAACTGTTTTTT
>-|TRBJ1-1|few|TRBV5-6
CASSLNPGSWNTEAFF
TGTGCCAGCAGCTTGAATCCAGGGTCGTGGAACACTGAAGCTTTCTTT
>-|TRBJ2-7|-|TRBV20-1
CSARDRLGYYEQYF
TGCAGTGCTAGAGATAGGCTGGGATACTACGAGCAGTACTTC
>-|TRBJ2-7|few|TRBV4-1
CASSDRYYYEQYF
TGCGCCAGCAGCGACAGGTACTACTACGAGCAGTACTTC
>-|TRBJ1-1|many|TRBV30
CAWARLTNTEAFF
TGTGCCTGGGCAAGACTTACTAACACTGAAGCTTTCTTT
>TRBD2|TRBJ2-7|many|TRBV20-1
CSARDPAGGTYEQYF
TGCAGTGCTAGAGACCCAGCGGGAGGAACCTACGAGCAGTACTTC
>-|TRBJ1-1|many|TRBV5-8
CASSSPPSGLRTEAFF
TGTGCCAGCAGCTCCCCTCCCTCAGGGCTGAGAACTGAAGCTTTCTTT
>-|TRBJ2-1|-|TRBV2
CASSAGYNEQFF
TGTGCCAGCAGTGCGGGGTACAATGAGCAGTTCTTC
>-|TRBJ2-3|few|TRBV7-3
CASSLNRATDTQYF
TGTGCCAGCAGCTTAAACAGGGCCACAGATACGCAGTATTTT
>-|TRBJ2-7|many|TRBV30
CAWSVDRKLSYEQYF
TGTGCCTGGAGTGTCGACAGAAAACTTTCCTACGAGCAGTACTTC
>-|TRBJ1-6|many|TRBV25-1
CASSEYKGRVSPLHF
TGTGCCAGCAGTGAATATAAGGGACGGGTTTCACCCCTCCACTTT
>TRBD2|TRBJ2-1|few|TRBV10-3
CATRAVAGGGSYNEQFF
TGTGCCACCAGGGCGGTAGCGGGAGGGGGCTCCTACAATGAGCAGTTCTTC
>-|TRBJ1-1|many|TRBV7-8
CASSLTGLNTEAFF
TGTGCCAGCAGCTTAACTGGGTTGAACACTGAAGCTTTCTTT
>-|TRBJ1-1|-|TRBV12-3/TRBV12-4
CASSHWGALNTEAFF
TGTGCCAGCAGCCACTGGGGAGCACTTAACACTGAAGCTTTCTTT
>-|TRBJ2-7|few|TRBV3-1
CASSQGLPAYEQYF
TGTGCCAGCAGCCAAGGACTCCCAGCCTACGAGCAGTACTTC
>-|TRBJ1-1|-|TRBV12-5
CASGLESSTEAFF
TGTGCTAGTGGTTTGGAGAGTAGCACTGAAGCTTTCTTT
>-|TRBJ1-1|few|TRBV28
CASAHLIGRNTEAFF
TGTGCCAGCGCCCACCTAATAGGGAGGAACACTGAAGCTTTCTTT
>-|TRBJ1-1|few|TRBV9
CASSVTANTEAFF
TGTGCCAGCAGCGTAACAGCGAACACTGAAGCTTTCTTT
>TRBD1|TRBJ2-5|-|TRBV12-5
CASLFGQGGGETQYF
TGTGCTAGCCTATTTGGACAGGGGGGCGGAGAGACCCAGTACTTC
>-|TRBJ1-5|few|TRBV29-1
CSVVPGANQPQHF
TGCAGCGTTGTTCCAGGGGCAAATCAGCCCCAGCATTTT
>TRBD2|TRBJ2-7|-|TRBV20-1
CSAGTPGRYEQYF
TGCAGTGCGGGAACCCCCGGGAGGTACGAGCAGTACTTC
>-|TRBJ1-2|few|TRBV11-1
CASSPPSRDGYTF
TGTGCCAGCAGCCCCCCCAGCCGGGACGGCTACACCTTC
>TRBD2|TRBJ2-1|few|TRBV10-3
CAISESGGRAFDEQFF
TGTGCCATCAGTGAGTCTGGCGGGAGGGCCTTCGATGAGCAGTTCTTC
>TRBD1|TRBJ1-4|many|TRBV5-1
CASSLQAGGNEKLFF
TGCGCCAGCAGCTTGCAGGCAGGGGGCAATGAAAAACTGTTTTTT
>-|TRBJ1-2|-|TRBV14
CASSRTAIYGYTF
TGTGCCAGCAGCCGAACAGCAATTTATGGCTACACCTTC
>-|TRBJ1-1|many|TRBV11-2
CASSPTVNTEAFF
TGTGCCAGCAGCCCCACCGTGAACACTGAAGCTTTCTTT
>TRBD2|TRBJ2-5|-|TRBV29-1
CSVEAGRRETQYF
TGCAGCGTTGAAGCCGGGAGGAGGGAGACCCAGTACTTC
>-|TRBJ2-5|many|TRBV29-1
CSVEGGRQETQYF
TGCAGCGTTGAAGGGGGACGGCAAGAGACCCAGTACTTC
>TRBD1|TRBJ1-1|few|TRBV9
CASSVVGTGVGTEAFF
TGTGCCAGCAGCGTAGTGGGGACAGGGGTAGGGACTGAAGCTTTCTTT
>-|TRBJ2-5|many|TRBV3-1
CASSLRHWTQETQYF
TGTGCCAGCAGCCTACGACACTGGACCCAAGAGACCCAGTACTTC
>TRBD1|TRBJ1-6|many|TRBV9
CASSVWGQGNSPLHF
TGTGCCAGCAGCGTATGGGGACAGGGCAACTCACCCCTCCACTTT